The T cell receptor beta chain under discussion was sequenced for a study of T cell repertoires in cytomegalovirus infection (dated 2019 in TCRdb). For the wider study: Donor HLA type was relevant to the analysis, because carriage of CMV infection together with the matching HLA type was indicated by public TCR beta signatures.

Study-wide conclusions, independent of this receptor: In both this cohort and an independent cohort of 352 donors, the cumulative frequency of public TCR beta family members distinguished carriers of CMV infection plus the relevant HLA type. The ex vivo response was dominated by HLA-C-restricted CMV-specific TCR beta clonotypes, and the single most frequent clonotype in two of eight donors was supplied by these HLA-C-restricted clonotypes.

This clonotype turned up a few times. It lacks a known antigen. Qualities for individual bases were not recorded, and no much larger clone is one base off. The listed sequencing device is Illumina HiSeq 1500. TCRdb reprocessed the public reads (quality trimming at Q25 with fastp, clone calling with MiXCR) and kept in-frame beta chains. Here each entry gathers all rows of one CDR3 protein and keeps the most common genes and DNA. Recorded for this sample are under 200,000 distinct CDR3 sequences; roughly 9% of them occurred a single time. About 5% of the sample goes to the ten largest clones. V lost 4 bases and J lost 0 bases; the stretch between them is 8 bases long. From a lookup of the germline V gene, CDR1 and CDR2 are KGHDR and SFDVKD. There are 14 amino acids in the CDR3, from cysteine to phenylalanine inclusive. Of the read, only the CDR3 DNA is kept; its 42 bases are in frame from base 1.

The sequenced sample was PBMCs. This sequence uses TRBV24-1 and TRBJ1-1; a confident D gene designation cannot be given. This receptor was taken from a human donor in good health (CMV status not recorded). Some clones in this sample may be carry-over from other donors' samples. The DNA sequence is TGTGCCACCAGTGAATCTGGCTTGAACACTGAAGCTTTCTTT. It is translated as CATSESGLNTEAFF.